This T cell receptor (beta chain) was profiled in a study of blood T cell repertoires in COVID-19. Across the whole study: Collection of acute and convalescent COVID-19 samples took place in the United States, Italy and Spain. PBMCs, B-cell-depleted T cells, or T cells were the source of the cDNA or gDNA that made up the material.

The CDR3 has 11 residues. Original processing methods: Cell counts per sample came from amplifying reference gene primers. Repertoires were generated with immunoSEQ multiplex PCR, while TCRdb's copy carries only in-frame clones and drops some. The V and J calls and clone size are taken from that table; D and trimming were inferred from the DNA. The sample yields around 100,000 clones, 70% to 90% seen once. The chain combines TRBV21-1 with TRBJ2-7; the table gives TRBD2 as D, unverified against the DNA. TRBV21-1 corresponds to a pseudogene. This receptor was taken from a man aged 40-49 years with active or convalescent COVID-19. The sequencing sample was made of peripheral blood. This CDR3 reads CAWSGTHEQYF. The CDR3 nucleotides are TGTGCCTGGAGCGGGACCCACGAGCAGTACTTC.